Below, 15 T cell receptor beta chains from the same sample are listed, as sequenced in a study of glioma-infiltrating T cells after dendritic cell vaccination. Clones were sequenced by immunoSEQ multiplex PCR, and TCRdb holds only the in-frame ones, with some missing. The table includes roughly 70,000 clones, roughly 80% detected once. Material: blood, obtained before dendritic cell vaccination. These receptors all stem from a human donor with glioblastoma.

Points on this clone: This sample also contains other DNA sequences that code for the same CDR3. The chain carries TRBV5-1 and TRBJ1-5, with a possible D match to TRBD1 (6 bases). With 0 bases removed from V and 4 bases from J, the gap between germline ends came to 8 bases. CDR3 length equals 14 residues. CDR1 SGHRS and CDR2 YFSETQ come from the germline V gene. The CDR3 nucleotides are TGCGCCAGCAGCTTGGAAGGGGGTAATCAGCCCCAGCATTTT. Translation gives CASSLEGGNQPQHF.

The chain carries TRBV15 and TRBJ2-3, with a tentative D call TRBD1 (5 bases). With 4 bases removed from V and 2 bases from J, the gap between germline ends came to 13 bases. The CDR3 covers 15 residues. Germline V lookup: CDR1 LNHNV, CDR2 YYDKDF (reference sequence). CDR3 region: CATSNGQSHTDTQYF. CDR3 DNA sequence: TGTGCCACCAGCAACGGACAAAGTCACACAGATACGCAGTATTTT.

This clone was detected only once. This chain uses TRBV7-8 with TRBJ2-7; D possibly corresponds to TRBD1 (6 bases). The CDR3 is 13 amino acids. Germline lookup yields CDR1 SGHVS and CDR2 FQNEAQ. Trimming removed 5 bases from V and 4 bases from J, with 12 bases in between. In DNA form, the CDR3 reads TGTGCCAGCAGCCGGGACACCGGGTACGAGCAGTACGTC. This codes for CASSRDTGYEQYV.

The rearrangement uses TRBV18 and TRBJ1-1; 7 bases align to TRBD1. This CDR3 contains 15 residues. Per germline, CDR1 KGHSH and CDR2 LQKENI. V trimming: 0 bases; J trimming: 5 bases; junction bases outside the gene matches: 6. The CDR3 sequence: CASSPPRGRATEAFF. The CDR3 nucleotides read TGTGCCAGCTCACCACCGAGGGGGCGCGCGACTGAAGCTTTCTTT.

This clone is medium-sized within its sample. The chain uses TRBV18 and TRBJ1-5; D is unresolved. The length of the CDR3 is 16 residues. V dropped 0 bases and J dropped 3 bases, with 12 bases sitting between them. Germline CDR1 is KGHSH and CDR2 is LQKENI. CDR3 in DNA: TGTGCCAGCTCACCACCAACAACGTCATCCAATCAGCCCCAGCATTTT. Its protein is CASSPPTTSSNQPQHF. Full variable domain (missing parts from reference TRBV18 and TRBJ1-5): NAGVMQNPRHLVRRRGQEARLRCSPMKGHSHVYWYRQLPEEGLKFMVYLQKENIIDESGMPKERFSAEFPKEGPSILRIQQVVRGDSAAYFCASSPPTTSSNQPQHFGDGTRLSIL.

This rearrangement joins TRBV11-2 to TRBJ1-4; tentatively, D is TRBD1 (5 bases). V was shortened by 4 bases and J by 4 bases, with 13 bases between the two germline ends. In germline, CDR1 is SGHAT, CDR2 FQNNGV. CDR3 length: 15 residues. As DNA, the CDR3 is TGTGCCAGCAGCTGGTCAGACAGAGATAATGAAAAACTGTTTTTT. This encodes CASSWSDRDNEKLFF.

The rearrangement links TRBV2 to TRBJ2-7; 8 bases are a match to TRBD1. This CDR3 contains 15 residues. V shed 7 bases, J shed 3 bases, and the junction held 11 bases outside the gene matches. Germline V lookup: CDR1 SNHLY, CDR2 FYNNEI. The DNA for the CDR3 is TGTGCCAGCACCCCCCCCGGACAGGGTTTCTACGAGCAGTACTTC. Protein: CASTPPGQGFYEQYF.

This sequence joins TRBV10-3 and TRBJ2-7, with 9 bases lining up with TRBD2. V was pared by 10 bases and J by 2 bases, with 6 bases of the junction left unmatched. CDR1 is ENHRY and CDR2 is SYGVKD in the germline V gene. This CDR3 is 13 amino acids long. CDR3 region: CATKREETYEQYF. CDR3 DNA sequence: TGTGCCACCAAGCGGGAGGAAACCTACGAGCAGTACTTC.

Only one count was recorded for this clone. V and J are TRBV5-1 and TRBJ2-2, with D perhaps TRBD1 (8 bases). The V gene lost 0 bases and the J gene lost 4 bases, with 16 bases spanning the gap. The CDR3 consists of 17 residues. Germline V gives CDR1 SGHRS, CDR2 YFSETQ. CDR3: CASSLGPTGEGTGELFF. CDR3 nucleotides: TGCGCCAGCAGCTTGGGCCCGACAGGGGAGGGCACCGGGGAGCTGTTTTTT.

V gene TRBV4-2 combines with J gene TRBJ1-1, with 10 bases fitting TRBD1. The CDR3 sequence is 15 residues long. Germline lookup yields CDR1 LGHNA and CDR2 YNFKEQ. The V gene end was trimmed by 4 bases and the J gene end by 5 bases; junction bases not matched to a gene: 7. CDR3 region: CASSPAGTGVTEAFF. The CDR3 nucleotides read TGTGCCAGCAGCCCAGCCGGGACAGGGGTAACTGAAGCTTTCTTT.

This clone was detected a few times. V is TRBV5-4 and J is TRBJ2-5; perhaps TRBD1 as D (6 bases). The germline gives CDR1 SGHNT, CDR2 YYREEE (reference sequence). The CDR3 length is 14 residues. Deletions cut 4 bases from V and 1 base from J, with 11 bases between. The CDR3 bases are TGTGCCAGCAGCCGGACAGTGTTCCAAGAGACCCAGTACTTC. Residues: CASSRTVFQETQYF. The whole variable domain, remainder taken from reference TRBV5-4 and TRBJ2-5, is ETGVTQSPTHLIKTRGQQVTLRCSSQSGHNTVSWYQQALGQGPQFIFQYYREEENGRGNFPPRFSGLQFPNYSSELNVNALELDDSALYLCASSRTVFQETQYFGPGTRLLVL.

CDR3 nucleotides: TGTGCCGGAAGAGGTGTGGCGAACACAGATACGCAGTATTTT. Its translation is CAGRGVANTDTQYF. The chain is built from TRBV2 and TRBJ2-3; D is uncertain. CDR3 length equals 14 residues. CDR1 is SNHLY, CDR2 FYNNEI, per germline. Trimming cost V 11 bases and J 2 bases, with 17 bases left between them.

The chain uses TRBV5-1 and TRBJ1-1; D remains unclear. V was shortened by 0 bases and J by 3 bases, with 9 bases between the two germline ends. The V gene's germline CDR1 is SGHRS and CDR2 YFSETQ. The CDR3 covers 14 residues. The CDR3 DNA reads TGCGCCAGCAGCTTGGTGCAGGAGGACACTGAAGCTTTCTTT. It encodes CASSLVQEDTEAFF.

The chain couples TRBV5-6 to TRBJ2-5, with 7 bases lining up with TRBD1. The V gene's germline CDR1 is SGHDT and CDR2 YYEEEE. V trimming: 5 bases; J trimming: 1 base; junction bases outside the gene matches: 8. CDR3 size: 15 residues. CDR3 coding DNA: TGTGCCAGCAGTTTTTCCACAGGGGTCCAAGAGACCCAGTACTTC. Its translation: CASSFSTGVQETQYF.

This clone was detected a few times. This rearrangement joins TRBV4-1 to TRBJ2-3; 10 bases are a match to TRBD2. This CDR3 region has 19 residues. Trimming at V came to 4 bases and at J to 0 bases, leaving 13 bases not matched to a gene. CDR1 and CDR2 (germline): MGHRA, YSYEKL. CDR3 DNA sequence: TGCGCCAGCAGCCCTCCACCGGGACTAGCGATCCCTAGCACAGATACGCAGTATTTT. Amino acid sequence: CASSPPPGLAIPSTDTQYF.